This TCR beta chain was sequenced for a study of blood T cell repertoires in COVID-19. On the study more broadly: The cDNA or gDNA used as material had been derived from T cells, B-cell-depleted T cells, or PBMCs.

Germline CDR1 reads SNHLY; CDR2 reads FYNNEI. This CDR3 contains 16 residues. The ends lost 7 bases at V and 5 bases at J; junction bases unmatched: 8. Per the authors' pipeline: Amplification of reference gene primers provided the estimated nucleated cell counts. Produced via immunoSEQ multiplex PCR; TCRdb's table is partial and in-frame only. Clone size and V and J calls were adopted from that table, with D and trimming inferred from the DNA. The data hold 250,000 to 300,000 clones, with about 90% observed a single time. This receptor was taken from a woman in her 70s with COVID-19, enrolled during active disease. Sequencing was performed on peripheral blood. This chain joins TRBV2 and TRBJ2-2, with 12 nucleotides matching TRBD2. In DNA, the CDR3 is TGTGCCAGCACTCTAGCGGGAGGGCCGAGGACCGGGGAGCTGTTTTTT. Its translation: CASTLAGGPRTGELFF.